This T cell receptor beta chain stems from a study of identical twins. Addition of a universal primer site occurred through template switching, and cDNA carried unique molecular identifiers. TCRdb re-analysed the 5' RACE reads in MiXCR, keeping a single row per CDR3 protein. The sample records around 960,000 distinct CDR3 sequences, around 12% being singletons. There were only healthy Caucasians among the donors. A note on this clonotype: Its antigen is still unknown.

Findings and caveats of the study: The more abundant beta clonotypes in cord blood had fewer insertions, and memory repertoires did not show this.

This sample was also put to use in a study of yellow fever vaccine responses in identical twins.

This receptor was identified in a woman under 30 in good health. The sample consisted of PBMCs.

The CDR3 region is CASSRLAGGRAGKFF. CDR3 nucleotides: TGTGCCAGCAGTAGACTAGCGGGAGGGAGGGCCGGGAAGTTCTTC. This sequence joins TRBV6-2 or TRBV6-3 and TRBJ2-1; TRBD2 matches at 14 bases. Germline V gene sequence: CDR1 MNHEY, CDR2 SVGEGT. V lost 5 bases and J lost 14; bases outside the gene matches: 11. The CDR3 totals 15 residues.